This paragraph reports one T cell receptor (beta chain). The target antigen is unknown. This entry is derived from a study of identifying expanded T cells in peripheral blood. Whole-study results and caveats: Variance in clone template counts between approximately 2-week samples significantly increased with total template count across all healthy donors. Technical replicates showed around 1.2 changed clones; approximately 2 weeks 15 to 20; four weeks 19.

The CDR3 extends over 13 amino acids. CDR1 LNHDA and CDR2 SQIVND come from the germline V gene (reference sequence). V lost 0 bases and J lost 6, with 5 bases in between. Some clones are missing from TCRdb's copy, which holds only in-frame ones; the method was immunoSEQ multiplex PCR. The sample contains 95,000 to 100,000 clones, around 88% of which appear only once. The clonotype comes from a person aged 18 to 70 in good health. The rearrangement links TRBV19 to TRBJ2-2, with D perhaps assigned TRBD1 or TRBD2 (5 bases each). Specimen: blood. The CDR3 protein is CASSIEGAGELFF. The DNA of the CDR3 is TGTGCCAGTAGTATAGAGGGGGCCGGGGAGCTGTTTTTT.